Below are 2 T cell receptor beta chains sequenced from a single sample in a study of blood T cell repertoires in COVID-19 (TCRdb year 2020). To prepare the library, the immunoSEQ multiplex PCR assay was applied. Here the immuneACCESS table is served through TCRdb, limited to in-frame sequences with V and J called. Missing clones are a known gap in these copies; in checked studies unresolved V genes cover under half, and the rest lacks a known reason. The sample yields roughly 400,000 clones; over 75% were counted once. The ten largest clones capture more than 2% of the sample. The sample taken for sequencing was PBMCs or T cells enriched from blood (not recorded which). These receptors came from a woman between 40 and 55 years old with acute COVID-19.

V gene TRBV9 combines with J gene TRBJ2-1; weak D call: TRBD1 (6 bases). CDR1 is SGDLS and CDR2 is YYNGEE in the germline V gene. The V end was cut by 0 bases, the J end by 8 bases, with 18 bases between. The CDR3 extends over 16 amino acids. In DNA, the CDR3 is TGTGCCAGCAGCGTAGAGCTCCAGGGGATCATCGATGAGCAGTTCTTC. Amino acids: CASSVELQGIIDEQFF.

The chain employs TRBV7-6 and TRBJ1-4; 8 bases are shared with TRBD1. Unmatched junction bases numbered 15, after V lost 4 bases and J lost 5 bases. The V gene's germline CDR1 is SGHVS and CDR2 FNYEAQ. The CDR3 length is 18 residues. The DNA for the CDR3 is TGTGCCAGCAGCTGGGTCCGGGGCGACAGGGGCGGGAATGAAAAACTGTTTTTT. It yields the protein CASSWVRGDRGGNEKLFF.